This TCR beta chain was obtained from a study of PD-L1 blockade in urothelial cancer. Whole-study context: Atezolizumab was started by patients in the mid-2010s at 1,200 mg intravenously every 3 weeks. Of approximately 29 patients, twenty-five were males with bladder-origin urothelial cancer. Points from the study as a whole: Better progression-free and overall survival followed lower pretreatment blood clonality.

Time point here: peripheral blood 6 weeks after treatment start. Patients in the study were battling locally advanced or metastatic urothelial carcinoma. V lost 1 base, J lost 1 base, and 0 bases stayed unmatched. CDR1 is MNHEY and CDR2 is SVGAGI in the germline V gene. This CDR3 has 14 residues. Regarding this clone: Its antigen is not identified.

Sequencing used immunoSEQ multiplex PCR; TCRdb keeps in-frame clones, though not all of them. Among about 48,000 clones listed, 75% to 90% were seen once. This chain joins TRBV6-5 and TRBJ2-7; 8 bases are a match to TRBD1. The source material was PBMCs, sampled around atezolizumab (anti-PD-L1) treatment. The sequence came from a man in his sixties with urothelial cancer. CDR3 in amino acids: CASSYYRGSYEQYF. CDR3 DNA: TGTGCCAGCAGTTACTACAGGGGGTCCTACGAGCAGTACTTC.